This is a list of T cell receptor beta chains from one sample in a study of T cells after yellow fever vaccination. TCRdb fed the 5' RACE reads into MiXCR, producing one record per CDR3 protein. Here the sample spans 250,000 to 300,000 distinct CDR3 sequences, over 4.5% being singletons. Sequenced here: CD4+ T cells sorted from PBMCs, sampled on the day of the yellow fever booster vaccination. The receptors stem from a man younger than 35 who received the YFV17D yellow fever vaccine. CDR3s include the opening cysteine and the closing phenylalanine or tryptophan. A D gene is named only where the DNA matches it firmly. Only some rows state a clone size, as once, few, many or a class for expanded clones.

D gene	clone size	V gene	J gene	CDR3 DNA	CDR3 protein
-	-	TRBV10-3	TRBJ2-5	TGTGCCATCAGGCCGGCAGGTCAAGAGACCCAGTACTTC	CAIRPAGQETQYF
-	many	TRBV10-3	TRBJ2-7	TGTGCCATCAGGCCCGGGACTTCATCCTACGAGCAGTACTTC	CAIRPGTSSYEQYF
TRBD1	many	TRBV9	TRBJ2-1	TGTGCCAGCAGCGTGACAGGGCGTTTTGAGCAGTTCTTC	CASSVTGRFEQFF
-	few	TRBV3-1	TRBJ2-7	TGTGCCAGCAGTCCCAGCAGCCTCTCCTACGAGCAGTACTTC	CASSPSSLSYEQYF
TRBD2	-	TRBV7-6	TRBJ2-5	TGTGCCAGCAGCTCAGGACCGGCTAGCGGGGGGGAGTACTTC	CASSSGPASGGEYF
TRBD1	few	TRBV3-1	TRBJ1-1	TGTGCCAGCAGCCCCATCGGGACAGGGCGCACTGAAGCTTTCTTT	CASSPIGTGRTEAFF
-	few	TRBV7-3	TRBJ1-6	TGTGCCAGCAGCTTTGGTGTATGGAATTCACCCCTCCACTTT	CASSFGVWNSPLHF
TRBD2	many	TRBV12-3/TRBV12-4	TRBJ2-5	TGTGCCAGCAGTCTAGCGGGGAGGGGGACCCAGTACTTC	CASSLAGRGTQYF
TRBD1	-	TRBV20-1	TRBJ1-1	TGCAGTGCTAGATGGCCAGGGGGGAACACTGAAGCTTTCTTT	CSARWPGGNTEAFF
TRBD2	-	TRBV4-2	TRBJ2-2	TGTGCCAGCAGCCCCGGGACTAGCGGGGGCCGGGACGGGGAGCTGTTTTTT	CASSPGTSGGRDGELFF
-	-	TRBV6-2/TRBV6-3	TRBJ1-1	TGTGCCAGCAGTCACCAACGGGGAGGAACTGAAGCTTTCTTT	CASSHQRGGTEAFF
-	-	TRBV12-3/TRBV12-4	TRBJ1-2	TGTGCCAGCAGTTTTGGGGAATATGGCTACACCTTC	CASSFGEYGYTF
-	-	TRBV5-5	TRBJ1-2	TGTGCCAGCACAGGGACCTCTAACTATGGCTACACCTTC	CASTGTSNYGYTF
-	-	TRBV27	TRBJ2-2	TGTGCCAGCAGTTGGCAGAACACCGGGGAGCTGTTTTTT	CASSWQNTGELFF
-	few	TRBV19	TRBJ2-5	TGTGCCAGTAGTACCTGGAGGCCCGGGGAGAGTTGGATACTAGAGACCCAGTACTTC	CASSTWRPGESWILETQYF
TRBD2	-	TRBV7-2	TRBJ2-3	TGTGCCAGCAGCTTAGCGCTCGGCGGGGGGGCTCTCACAGATACGCAGTATTTT	CASSLALGGGALTDTQYF
TRBD2	many	TRBV7-2	TRBJ2-3	TGTGCCAGCAGCTTCGGACTAGCGACAGATACGCAGTATTTT	CASSFGLATDTQYF
-	few	TRBV20-1	TRBJ2-5	TGCAGTGCTAGACGGTCTCCCGGGGGGACCCAGTACTTC	CSARRSPGGTQYF
-	-	TRBV18	TRBJ1-4	TGTGCCAGCTCCCAATCAGGGACAAGAGAAAAACTGTTTTTT	CASSQSGTREKLFF
TRBD2	-	TRBV18	TRBJ2-3	TGTGCCAGCTCACCACTACTAGCGGGGCCAGATACGCAGTATTTT	CASSPLLAGPDTQYF
-	-	TRBV7-2	TRBJ1-5	TGTGCCAGCAGCTTAACCACCATTAGCAATCAGCCCCAGCATTTT	CASSLTTISNQPQHF
-	-	TRBV7-2	TRBJ2-1	TGTGCCAGCAGCTTAGCCAACATCTACAATGAGCAGTTCTTC	CASSLANIYNEQFF
-	-	TRBV3-1	TRBJ2-4	TGTGCCAGCAGCCAACGTGGGGCAGGGTGGGGAAACATTCAGTACTTC	CASSQRGAGWGNIQYF
-	many	TRBV6-2/TRBV6-3	TRBJ2-6	TGTGCCAGCAAGCGACTAGGGGGGACCTCCCTCTCTGGGGCCAACGTCCTGACTTTC	CASKRLGGTSLSGANVLTF
-	many	TRBV7-2	TRBJ2-7	TGTGCCAGCAGCTACCGCGATGGCCTTGGCTACGAGCAGTACTTC	CASSYRDGLGYEQYF
TRBD1	-	TRBV20-1	TRBJ2-7	TGCAGTGCTAGTGTCTGGGACAGGGCTGGCGAGCAGTACTTC	CSASVWDRAGEQYF
-	few	TRBV4-2	TRBJ1-2	TGTGCCAGCAGCCAAGGGACAGCTGCGCTCTACTTC	CASSQGTAALYF
-	-	TRBV9	TRBJ2-3	TGTGCCAGCCAAGCTGGGGGGGGGCTTTCAGATACGCAGTATTTT	CASQAGGGLSDTQYF
-	few	TRBV5-1	TRBJ1-2	TGCGCCAGCAGCTTGGCAGGGATAACTAATGGCTACACCTTC	CASSLAGITNGYTF
-	few	TRBV6-2/TRBV6-3	TRBJ2-3	TGTGCCAGCAGTTACTCGAGCGTGGGCACAGATACGCAGTATTTT	CASSYSSVGTDTQYF
-	few	TRBV21-1	TRBJ2-5	TGTGCCAGCAGCAAAAAGTGGCTAGCGGTCCAAGAGACCCAGTACTTC	CASSKKWLAVQETQYF
-	-	TRBV20-1	TRBJ1-4	TGCAGTGCTAGCTTGGGTGGTGAAAAACTGTTTTTT	CSASLGGEKLFF
TRBD2	few	TRBV28	TRBJ2-1	TGTGCCAGCAGTTTCGGGGGGAACTCCTACAATGAGCAGTTCTTC	CASSFGGNSYNEQFF
TRBD2	many	TRBV10-3	TRBJ2-1	TGTGCCATCAGTGATCGTAGCGGGAGAGGGAATGAGCAGTTCTTC	CAISDRSGRGNEQFF
-	few	TRBV7-2	TRBJ1-2	TGTGCCAGCAGCTTAGTTGGGTCCAGGGAGGGTGGCTACACCTTC	CASSLVGSREGGYTF
-	many	TRBV4-1	TRBJ2-5	TGCGCCAGCAGCCAAGAGGGGAGGCCCCCGGGCCGAGAGACCCAGTACTTC	CASSQEGRPPGRETQYF
-	many	TRBV7-2	TRBJ2-1	TGTGCCAGCAGCTTAGCCAGGGACAATGAGCAGTTCTTC	CASSLARDNEQFF
-	few	TRBV7-7	TRBJ2-5	TGTGCCAGCAGCTTTCTGGGTAGGGAGACCCAGTACTTC	CASSFLGRETQYF
-	few	TRBV5-6	TRBJ1-6	TGTGCCAGCAGCTTGGTAACCGGGGCGGGCTCCTATAATTCACCCCTCCACTTT	CASSLVTGAGSYNSPLHF
-	few	TRBV2	TRBJ2-7	TGTGCCAGCAGTGATACACCCAACGGCGAGCAGTACTTC	CASSDTPNGEQYF
TRBD2	-	TRBV27	TRBJ2-7	TGTGCCAGCAGGAGCGCGGGGGGGTCCTCTTACGAGCAGTACTTC	CASRSAGGSSYEQYF
-	many	TRBV6-5	TRBJ1-6	TGTGCCAGCACCCAATCCGAGGCCTACCGGTCACCCCTCCACTTT	CASTQSEAYRSPLHF
-	few	TRBV6-1	TRBJ2-2	TGTGCCAGCAGCTTACCCTACGGGGTGTTTTTT	CASSLPYGVFF
TRBD1	many	TRBV7-3	TRBJ1-1	TGTGCCAGCATCTCACGTGGCAGGGGGCGCCTGAACACTGAAGCTTTCTTT	CASISRGRGRLNTEAFF
-	-	TRBV12-3/TRBV12-4	TRBJ1-1	TGTGCCAGCAGTTTAACTGAAGTGGATACTGAAGCTTTCTTT	CASSLTEVDTEAFF
-	many	TRBV27	TRBJ2-3	TGTGCCAGCAGGCGCCTCTCTAGCACAGATACGCAGTATTTT	CASRRLSSTDTQYF
-	few	TRBV2	TRBJ1-5	TGTGCCAGCAGTGACAGGGATAGCAATCAGCCCCAGCATTTT	CASSDRDSNQPQHF
-	many	TRBV6-2/TRBV6-3	TRBJ2-4	TGTGCCAGCAGTCAATCCGACATTCAGTACTTC	CASSQSDIQYF
-	many	TRBV7-2	TRBJ2-1	TGTGCCAGCAGCTTTATGAGTGAGCAGTTCTTC	CASSFMSEQFF